This TCR beta chain appears in the sequencing data of a study of blood T cell repertoires in COVID-19 (dated by TCRdb to 2018 to 2021). The study in broad terms: Collaborator samples came from the United States, Italy and Spain and covered acute and convalescent phases of COVID-19. The dataset comprised deeply sampled blood TCRbeta repertoires from subjects exposed to, actively infected with, or recovered from COVID-19. Where available, HLA class I and class II types were obtained from metadata supplied by the sample provider rather than from assay-based typing. Samples were obtained from the ongoing ImmuneRACE study (first 160 participants) and from 950 to 1,500 subjects provided by 6 global collaborators. The prospective study material was composed of cDNA or gDNA derived from T cells, B-cell-depleted T cells, or PBMCs. Nearly every sample came with metadata listing a de-identified subject ID, COVID-19 status, age in years and sex. The repertoires were made available in a free public database intended to serve as a resource for research on the immune response to SARS-CoV-2. Paper-wide results and their limitations: Clinical and demographic metadata were provided uncurated, with the amount varying by source and participant.

The immunoSEQ Assay, a bias-controlled multiplex PCR, was used to amplify TCRbeta CDR3 regions from genomic DNA. The authors processed their data as follows. Nucleated cell counts per sample were estimated from amplification of reference gene primers within the assay. To quantify the absolute abundance of each unique TCRbeta CDR3 rearrangement, sequence reads were collapsed and filtered. For each sample, productive Simpson clonality was calculated by taking the square root of Simpson's diversity index across productive rearrangements. TCRdb provides this immuneACCESS table in a form limited to in-frame rearrangements. Some clones are lacking; in checked studies, under half of them reflect an unresolved V gene, and why the rest are absent is not known. V, J and clone size are taken as reported in that table, and D and trimming were inferred from the DNA itself. Present in this sample are 84,000 or so clones, around four fifths of which were seen just once. Of the sample, roughly 12% falls within the top ten clones.

From V the trimming removes 4 bases and from J it removes 3 bases, while the gene matches leave 6 bases of the junction unaccounted for. From a lookup of the germline V gene (reference sequence), CDR1 and CDR2 are SGHNT and YYREEE. Including the terminal cysteine and phenylalanine, the CDR3 comprises 15 residues. Only CDR3 DNA is held: 45 bases, read in frame from base 1. Each collaborating institution followed its own protocols to collect whole blood in K2EDTA tubes. For TCRbeta analysis, collaborators shipped samples in one of three forms: frozen whole blood, isolated PBMCs, or DNA extracted from either of those sample types. As to this clone: No cognate antigen has been identified for it. Base qualities are not provided; no much larger clone lies one nucleotide away.

The source is a woman aged 65 to 85 with active or convalescent COVID-19. The sequencing sample was made of peripheral blood. The sequence joins TRBV5-4 to TRBJ1-2; a stretch of 10 junction bases matches TRBD1. CDR3 loop: CASSPPGQGYYGYTF. The bases read TGTGCCAGCAGCCCTCCGGGACAGGGGTACTATGGCTACACCTTC.